A single sample is the source of the 11 T cell receptor beta chains below, sequenced in a study of shared clonotypes between healthy human individuals. Sequencing used immunoSEQ multiplex PCR; TCRdb keeps in-frame clones, though not all of them. The table includes about 2.4 million clones, 80% to 95% detected once. The sequencing sample was made of naive CD4+ T cells from PBMCs. Subset specified: CD45RA+ positively selected. The origin of the receptors is a man younger than 35 in good health. Some clones in this sample may be carry-over from other donors' samples.

CDR3 DNA: TGTGCCAGCAGCCGACTCGTCAATGAGCAGTTCTTC. Translating gives CASSRLVNEQFF. This sequence joins TRBV6-1 and TRBJ2-1; D is undetermined. Trimming took 6 bases from V and 6 from J, leaving 9 bases between them. Germline CDR1 is MNHNS and CDR2 is SASEGT. The CDR3 runs 12 residues.

Comments on this clone: Other DNA sequences from this sample encode an identical CDR3 as well. This sequence joins TRBV28 and TRBJ1-2, with D possibly TRBD1 on 5 matching bases. Germline V gene lookup returns CDR1 MDHEN and CDR2 SYDVKM. Trimming left V 5 bases short and J 4 bases short, with 8 bases between. The length of the CDR3 is 12 residues. CDR3 sequence reads: CASSTGFYGYTF. CDR3 in DNA: TGTGCCAGCAGTACAGGATTCTATGGCTACACCTTC.

Of note for this clone: Other DNA sequences from this sample encode an identical CDR3 as well. The chain is built from TRBV11-2 and TRBJ2-7, with D possibly being TRBD2 (6 bases). The CDR3 is 14 residues long. With 1 base removed from V and 0 bases from J, the gap between germline ends came to 7 bases. Germline lookup yields CDR1 SGHAT and CDR2 FQNNGV. The CDR3 loop reads CASSLGRGSYEQYF. In DNA form, the CDR3 reads TGTGCCAGCAGCTTAGGGCGGGGCTCCTACGAGCAGTACTTC.

About this clone: The same CDR3 is also encoded by other DNA sequences in this sample. The rearrangement uses TRBV7-2 and TRBJ2-7, with 8 bases lining up with TRBD1. The CDR3 loop spans 14 amino acids. V was pared by 3 bases and J by 4 bases, with 5 bases of the junction left unmatched. Germline V gene data show CDR1 as SGHTA and CDR2 as FQGNSA. The CDR3 sequence is CASSFSGGAYEQYF. In DNA form, the CDR3 reads TGTGCCAGCAGCTTTTCAGGGGGCGCGTACGAGCAGTACTTC.

The genes are TRBV5-1 and TRBJ1-2; TRBD1 might be the D (6 bases). Trimming stripped 4 bases from V and 1 base from J, with 20 bases between. Germline-derived CDR1 and CDR2 are SGHRS and YFSETQ. This CDR3 is 17 amino acids long. The CDR3 loop reads CASSDSPAGANNYGYTF. The CDR3 DNA is TGCGCCAGCAGCGACTCCCCCGCAGGGGCGAATAACTATGGCTACACCTTC. The whole variable domain, filled in from reference TRBV5-1 and TRBJ1-2, reads KAGVTQTPRYLIKTRGQQVTLSCSPISGHRSVSWYQQTPGQGLQFLFEYFSETQRNKGNFPGRFSGRQFSNSRSEMNVSTLELGDSALYLCASSDSPAGANNYGYTFGSGTRLTVV.

A word on this clone: Other DNA sequences within the sample encode an identical CDR3. The chain uses TRBV6-5 and TRBJ1-1; D uncertain. V lost 6 bases and J 4 bases, leaving 15 bases between the germline ends. Germline V gives CDR1 MNHEY, CDR2 SVGAGI. This CDR3 is 14 amino acids long. CDR3 residues: CASSRGGRGTEAFF. The CDR3 DNA reads TGTGCCAGCAGCCGAGGCGGTCGTGGCACTGAAGCTTTCTTT.

Of note for this clone: At one of its ends the junction is not consistent with the germline gene, which may arise from a read error. The chain combines TRBV25-1 with TRBJ1-1; perhaps TRBD1 as D (5 bases). This CDR3 has 13 residues. Germline V CDR1 and CDR2: MGHDK, SYGVNS. The DNA for the CDR3 is TGTGCCGGCAGTGAAGGGGTTAGAACTGAAGCTTTCTTT. This sequence encodes CAGSEGVRTEAFF.

The rearrangement links TRBV28 to TRBJ2-3; D gene ambiguous. Deletions cut 5 bases from V and 5 bases from J, with 17 bases between. CDR1 and CDR2 (germline): MDHEN, SYDVKM. The CDR3 totals 15 residues. CDR3 DNA: TGTGCCAGCAGTACATACTATAGTCGGGTAGATACGCAGTATTTT. This sequence encodes CASSTYYSRVDTQYF.

With regard to this clone: Other DNA sequences in the same sample also yield this CDR3. The rearrangement links TRBV7-3 to TRBJ2-1; TRBD2 is a possible D gene (6 bases). Germline values: CDR1 SGHTA, CDR2 FQGTGA. The CDR3 runs 15 residues. V was cut by 0 bases and J by 4 bases, with 10 bases left in between. For the CDR3, the DNA is TGTGCCAGCAGCTTAACGGGGACTGATTACAATGAGCAGTTCTTC. Translating it yields CASSLTGTDYNEQFF.

J is TRBJ2-1 and V is TRBV5-1, with 9 positions matching TRBD1. The J segment lost 2 bases and the V segment lost 5 bases, leaving 8 bases of the junction unmatched. Germline loops: CDR1 SGHRS, CDR2 YFSETQ. The CDR3 contains 16 residues. CDR3 DNA: TGCGCCAGCAGTCTTATGGGACAGGGAACCTACAATGAGCAGTTCTTC. Translated, it gives CASSLMGQGTYNEQFF.

This chain links TRBV27 with TRBJ2-3; 9 positions match TRBD2. This CDR3 has 16 amino acids. Germline V gene lookup returns CDR1 MNHEY and CDR2 SMNVEV (reference sequence). V lost 2 bases, J lost 0 bases, and 3 bases stayed unmatched. The CDR3 protein is CASSLGTSKSTDTQYF. The CDR3 nucleotides read TGTGCCAGCAGTTTAGGGACTAGCAAAAGCACAGATACGCAGTATTTT.